This T cell receptor beta chain is drawn from a study of kidney transplant recipient with SARS-CoV-2 infection. MiXCR, applied by TCRdb to the reads, yields one record per CDR3 protein. The repertoire holds 250,000 or so distinct CDR3 sequences, with less than 35% as singletons. The sample in question was a blood sample, obtained at baseline and on day 111 from a kidney transplant recipient. This receptor was identified in a male patient in his 30s who had COVID-19 and was a kidney transplant recipient. Some T cells may be the graft donor's.

The CDR3 reads CASSVDKPYGKTYGYTF. CDR3 in DNA: TGTGCCAGCAGTGTCGATAAGCCTTACGGAAAGACCTATGGCTACACCTTC. This chain connects TRBV6-9 to TRBJ1-2; D is undetermined. Germline CDR1 and CDR2: MNHGY and SVAAGI. V was cut by 5 bases and J by 4 bases, with 23 bases left in between. The CDR3 covers 17 residues.